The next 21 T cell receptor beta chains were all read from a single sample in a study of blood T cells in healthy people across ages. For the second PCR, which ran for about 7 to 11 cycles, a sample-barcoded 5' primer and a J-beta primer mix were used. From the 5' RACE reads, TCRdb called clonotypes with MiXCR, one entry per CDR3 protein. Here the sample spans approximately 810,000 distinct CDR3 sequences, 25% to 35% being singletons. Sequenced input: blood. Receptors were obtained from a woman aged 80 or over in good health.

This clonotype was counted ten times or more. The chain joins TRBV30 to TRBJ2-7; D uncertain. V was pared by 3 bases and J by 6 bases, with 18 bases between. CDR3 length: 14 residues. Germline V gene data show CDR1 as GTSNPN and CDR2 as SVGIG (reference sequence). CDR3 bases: TGTGCCTGGAGGGGGTCCTCCGGTCAAGGCGAGCAGTACTTC. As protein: CAWRGSSGQGEQYF.

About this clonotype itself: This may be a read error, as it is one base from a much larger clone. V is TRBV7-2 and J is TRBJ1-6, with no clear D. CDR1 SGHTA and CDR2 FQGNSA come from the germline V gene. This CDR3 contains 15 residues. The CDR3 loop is CANSLEGIVNSPLHF. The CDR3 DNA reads TGTGCCAACAGCTTAGAAGGGATCGTCAATTCACCCCTCCACTTT.

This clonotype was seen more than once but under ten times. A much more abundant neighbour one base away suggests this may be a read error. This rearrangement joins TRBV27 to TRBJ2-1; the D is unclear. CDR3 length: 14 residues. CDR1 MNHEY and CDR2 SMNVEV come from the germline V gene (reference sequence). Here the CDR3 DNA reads TGTGTCAGCAGTCGGCTGGGGTCTTCCAATGAGCAGTTCTTC. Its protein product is CVSSRLGSSNEQFF.

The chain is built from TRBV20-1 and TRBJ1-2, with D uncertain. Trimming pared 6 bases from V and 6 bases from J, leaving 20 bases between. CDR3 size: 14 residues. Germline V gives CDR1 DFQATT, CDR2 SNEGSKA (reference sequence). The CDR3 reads CSAKTSEGSNGYTF. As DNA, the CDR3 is TGCAGTGCCAAAACATCGGAGGGATCGAATGGCTACACCTTC.

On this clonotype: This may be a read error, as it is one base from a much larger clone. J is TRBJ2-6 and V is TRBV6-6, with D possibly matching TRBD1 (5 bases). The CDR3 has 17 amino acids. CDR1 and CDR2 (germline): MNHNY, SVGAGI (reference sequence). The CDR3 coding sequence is TGTGCCAGCAGTTCTAGACAGATCCTCTCTGGGGCCAACGTCCGGACTTTC. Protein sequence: CASSSRQILSGANVRTF.

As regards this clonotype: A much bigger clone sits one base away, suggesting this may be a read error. Written as DNA, the CDR3 is TGTGCCAGCAGTTTAATTCCCGTGGAACCCTGTGGCTACACCTTC. Residues: CASSLIPVEPCGYTF. The rearrangement links TRBV12-3 or TRBV12-4 to TRBJ1-2; D remains unclear. The length of the CDR3 is 15 residues. V was cut by 2 bases and J by 7 bases, with 17 bases left in between.

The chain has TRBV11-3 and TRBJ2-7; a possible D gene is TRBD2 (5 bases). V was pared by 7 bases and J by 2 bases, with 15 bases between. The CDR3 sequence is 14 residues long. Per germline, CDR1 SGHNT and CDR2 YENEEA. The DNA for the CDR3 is TGTGCCAGCACTCTCTCTGGAGGCGCCTACGAGCAGTACTTC. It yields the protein CASTLSGGAYEQYF.

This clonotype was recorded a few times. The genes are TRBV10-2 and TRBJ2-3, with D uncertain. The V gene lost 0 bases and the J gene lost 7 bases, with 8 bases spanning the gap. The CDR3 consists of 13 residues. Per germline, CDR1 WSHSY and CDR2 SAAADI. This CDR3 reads CASSESTEHTQYF. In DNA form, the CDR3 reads TGCGCCAGCAGTGAGTCTACAGAACATACGCAGTATTTT.

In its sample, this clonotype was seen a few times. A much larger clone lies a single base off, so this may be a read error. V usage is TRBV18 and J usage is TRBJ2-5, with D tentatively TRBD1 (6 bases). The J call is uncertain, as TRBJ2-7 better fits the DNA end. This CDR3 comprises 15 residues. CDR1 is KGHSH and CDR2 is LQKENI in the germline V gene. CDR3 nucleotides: TGTGCCAGCTCACCAGGGGTTGGACAGAACTGCGAGCAGTACTTC. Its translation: CASSPGVGQNCEQYF.

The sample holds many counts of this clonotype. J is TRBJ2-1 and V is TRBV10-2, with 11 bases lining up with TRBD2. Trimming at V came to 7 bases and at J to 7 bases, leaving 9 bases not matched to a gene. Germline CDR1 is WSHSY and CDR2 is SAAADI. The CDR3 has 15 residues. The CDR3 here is CASTVSGGAGNEQFF. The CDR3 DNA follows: TGCGCCAGCACGGTTAGCGGGGGGGCTGGTAATGAGCAGTTCTTC.

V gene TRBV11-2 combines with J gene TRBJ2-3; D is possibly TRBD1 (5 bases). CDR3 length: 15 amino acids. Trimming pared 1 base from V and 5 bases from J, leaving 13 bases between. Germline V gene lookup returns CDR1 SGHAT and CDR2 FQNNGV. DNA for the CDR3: TGTGCCAGCAGCTTAGGAACGTGGGGCCAAGATACGCAGTATTTT. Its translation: CASSLGTWGQDTQYF. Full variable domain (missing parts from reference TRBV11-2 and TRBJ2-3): EAGVAQSPRYKIIEKRQSVAFWCNPISGHATLYWYQQILGQGPKLLIQFQNNGVVDDSQLPKDRFSAERLKGVDSTLKIQPAKLEDSAVYLCASSLGTWGQDTQYFGPGTRLTVL.

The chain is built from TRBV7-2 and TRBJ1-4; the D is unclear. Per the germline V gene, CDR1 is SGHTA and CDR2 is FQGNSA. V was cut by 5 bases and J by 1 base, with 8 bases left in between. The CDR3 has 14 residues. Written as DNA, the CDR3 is TGTGCCAGCAGCCTACAGATAACTAATGAAAAACTGTTTTTT. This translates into CASSLQITNEKLFF. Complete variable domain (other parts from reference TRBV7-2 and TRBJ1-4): GAGVSQSPSNKVTEKGKDVELRCDPISGHTALYWYRQSLGQGLEFLIYFQGNSAPDKSGLPSDRFSAERTGGSVSTLTIQRTQQEDSAVYLCASSLQITNEKLFFGSGTQLSVL.

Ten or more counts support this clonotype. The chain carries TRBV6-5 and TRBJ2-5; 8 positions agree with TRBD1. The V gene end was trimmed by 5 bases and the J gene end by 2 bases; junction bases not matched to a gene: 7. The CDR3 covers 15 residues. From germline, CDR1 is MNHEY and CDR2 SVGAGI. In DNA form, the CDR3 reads TGTGCCAGCAGTCCGACAGGGGCTACACAAGAGACCCAGTACTTC. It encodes CASSPTGATQETQYF.

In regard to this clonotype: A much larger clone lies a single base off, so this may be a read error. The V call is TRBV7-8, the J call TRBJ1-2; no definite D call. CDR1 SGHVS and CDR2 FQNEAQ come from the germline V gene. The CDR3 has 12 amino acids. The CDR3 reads CAGSLGAYGYTF. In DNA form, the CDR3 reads TGTGCCGGCAGCTTAGGTGCATATGGCTACACCTTC. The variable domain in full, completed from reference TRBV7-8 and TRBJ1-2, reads GAGVSQSPRYKVAKRGQDVALRCDPISGHVSLFWYQQALGQGPEFLTYFQNEAQLDKSGLPSDRFFAERPEGSVSTLKIQRTQQEDSAVYLCAGSLGAYGYTFGSGTRLTVV.

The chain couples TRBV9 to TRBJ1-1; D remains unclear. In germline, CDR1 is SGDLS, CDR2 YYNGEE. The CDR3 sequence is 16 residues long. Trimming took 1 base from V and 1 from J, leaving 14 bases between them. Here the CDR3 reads CASSVLPGSGNTEAFF. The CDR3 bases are TGTGCCAGCAGCGTACTACCGGGTTCGGGGAACACTGAAGCTTTCTTT.

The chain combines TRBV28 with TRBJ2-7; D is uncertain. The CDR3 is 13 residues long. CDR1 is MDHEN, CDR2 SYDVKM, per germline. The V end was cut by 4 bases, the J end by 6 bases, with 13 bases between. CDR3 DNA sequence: TGTGCCAGCAGTTCACACGACGACTGCGAGCAGTACTTC. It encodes CASSSHDDCEQYF.

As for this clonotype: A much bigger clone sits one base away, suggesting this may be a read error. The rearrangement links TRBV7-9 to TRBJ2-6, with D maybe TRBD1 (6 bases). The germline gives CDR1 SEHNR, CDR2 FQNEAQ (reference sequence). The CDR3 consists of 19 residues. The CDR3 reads CASSFSGAGEHSGANVPTF. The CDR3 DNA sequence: TGTGCCAGCAGCTTTTCCGGGGCAGGGGAACACTCTGGGGCCAACGTCCCGACTTTC.

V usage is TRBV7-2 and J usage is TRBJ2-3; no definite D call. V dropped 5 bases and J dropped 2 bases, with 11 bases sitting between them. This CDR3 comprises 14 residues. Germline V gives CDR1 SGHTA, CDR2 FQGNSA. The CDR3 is CASSLNVVTDTQYF. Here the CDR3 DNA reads TGTGCCAGCAGCCTCAATGTGGTCACAGATACGCAGTATTTT.

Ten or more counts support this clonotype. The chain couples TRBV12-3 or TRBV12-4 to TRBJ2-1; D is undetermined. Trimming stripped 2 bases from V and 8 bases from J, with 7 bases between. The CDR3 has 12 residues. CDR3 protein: CASSLTGYEQFF. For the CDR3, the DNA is TGTGCCAGCAGTTTAACCGGGTATGAGCAGTTCTTC.

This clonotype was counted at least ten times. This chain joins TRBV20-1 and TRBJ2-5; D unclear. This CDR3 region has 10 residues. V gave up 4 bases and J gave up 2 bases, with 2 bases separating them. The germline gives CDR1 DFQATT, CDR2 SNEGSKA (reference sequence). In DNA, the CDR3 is TGCAGTGCTACTCAAGAGACCCAGTACTTC. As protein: CSATQETQYF.

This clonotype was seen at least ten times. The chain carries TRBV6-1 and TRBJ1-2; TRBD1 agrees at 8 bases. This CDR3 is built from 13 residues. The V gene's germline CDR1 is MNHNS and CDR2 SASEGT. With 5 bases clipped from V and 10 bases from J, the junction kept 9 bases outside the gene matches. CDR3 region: CASSRTGSIPYTF. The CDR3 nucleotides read TGTGCCAGCAGTCGGACAGGGAGCATCCCCTACACCTTC.